Each of the 3 T cell receptor beta chains below was sequenced from the same sample in a study of a mutant IDH1 vaccine in newly diagnosed glioma. Time point defined: week 11, during vaccination. Every vaccination contained 300 ug of the mutant IDH1 20-mer peptide and was paired with topical imiquimod. Repertoires were generated with immunoSEQ multiplex PCR, while TCRdb's copy carries only in-frame clones and drops some. The sample yields some 120,000 clones, around 77% seen once. These TCRs are of unknown antigen specificity. Material: PBMCs, obtained from a glioma patient whose treatment included an IDH1 peptide vaccine. The receptor source for this set is a man aged 35 to 55 with glioma.

In this sample, this clone turned up once. This rearrangement joins TRBV28 to TRBJ2-7; D may be TRBD1 or TRBD2 (5 bases each). CDR1 MDHEN and CDR2 SYDVKM come from the germline V gene. This CDR3 has 16 residues. V shed 5 bases and J shed 2 bases, with 19 bases lying between them. This CDR3 is CASSLNPRDAAYEQYF. CDR3 nucleotide sequence: TGTGCCAGCAGTCTCAACCCCCGGGACGCCGCCTACGAGCAGTACTTC.

The chain carries TRBV5-1 and TRBJ2-3; D is ambiguous. V was shortened by 2 bases and J by 3 bases, with 1 base between the two germline ends. CDR1 is SGHRS and CDR2 is YFSETQ in the germline V gene. The CDR3 covers 11 residues. CDR3 residues: CASSFTDTQYF. DNA for the CDR3: TGCGCCAGCAGCTTTACAGATACGCAGTATTTT. Looking up the rest from reference TRBV5-1 and TRBJ2-3 gives the full variable domain: KAGVTQTPRYLIKTRGQQVTLSCSPISGHRSVSWYQQTPGQGLQFLFEYFSETQRNKGNFPGRFSGRQFSNSRSEMNVSTLELGDSALYLCASSFTDTQYFGPGTRLTVL.

This chain uses TRBV7-9 with TRBJ1-1, with a weak D call TRBD1 (6 bases). Germline V gene lookup returns CDR1 SEHNR and CDR2 FQNEAQ (reference sequence). The length of the CDR3 is 14 residues. Trimming cost V 1 base and J 2 bases, with 8 bases left between them. The chain's CDR3 is CASSLGTANTEAFF. The CDR3, as DNA: TGTGCCAGCAGCTTAGGGACAGCCAACACTGAAGCTTTCTTT.